This TCR beta chain was captured by sequencing in a study of blood T cell repertoires in COVID-19. Germline V gene data show CDR1 as SGHNT and CDR2 as YYREEE (reference sequence). This CDR3 region has 16 residues. The trim removed 0 bases at V and 0 bases at J, leaving 5 bases unmatched. This table comes from immunoSEQ multiplex PCR, and its TCRdb copy is limited to in-frame clones, with some not included. The top ten hold under 11% of the sample, which has approximately 80,000 clones, around 80% seen once. This chain connects TRBV5-4 to TRBJ1-1, with TRBD1 matching 7 bases. Sequenced: peripheral blood. The clonotype comes from a man aged 55 to 69 with acute or convalescent COVID-19. The chain's CDR3 is CASSLAGGNMNTEAFF. The DNA of the CDR3 is TGTGCCAGCAGCTTGGCAGGGGGGAACATGAACACTGAAGCTTTCTTT.